This is a list of T cell receptor beta chains from one sample in a study of identical twins. TCRdb itself ran the 5' RACE reads through MiXCR, one entry per CDR3 protein. Here the sample spans fewer than 550,000 distinct CDR3 sequences, 15% being singletons. The same data also contributed to another study, on yellow fever vaccine responses in identical twins.

The sequencing input was CD4+ T cells sorted from blood. The receptor set was obtained from a woman aged 18-29 years in good health. CDR3s include the opening cysteine and the closing phenylalanine or tryptophan. D genes are given only for firm matches. Expanded clones get a size class; other rows say once, few or many, or leave the size out.

>15|TRBD2|.|TRBJ2-1|TRBV18
CASSPLAGPYNEQFF
TGTGCCAGCTCACCACTAGCGGGACCCTACAATGAGCAGTTCTTC
>14|.|.|TRBJ2-7|TRBV11-2
CASSLDWSSSEQYF
TGTGCCAGCAGCTTAGACTGGTCTAGCTCCGAGCAGTACTTC
>17|.|.|TRBJ2-3|TRBV6-1
CASSEARQGGFRDTQYF
TGTGCCAGCAGTGAAGCGAGACAGGGAGGATTCAGGGATACGCAGTATTTT
>16|.|.|TRBJ1-1|TRBV5-1
CASSMGPAEVNTEAFF
TGCGCCAGCAGCATGGGTCCGGCCGAGGTGAACACTGAAGCTTTCTTT
>15|.|.|TRBJ1-5|TRBV12-3/TRBV12-4
CASSLRDGSNQPQHF
TGTGCCAGCAGTTTACGGGACGGTAGCAATCAGCCCCAGCATTTT
>13|.|.|TRBJ1-6|TRBV7-3
CASSLTRQSPLHF
TGTGCCAGCAGCTTAACTAGGCAGTCACCCCTCCACTTT
>16|TRBD1|few|TRBJ2-2|TRBV15
CATSRLPGQGSWELFF
TGTGCCACCAGCAGATTACCGGGACAGGGAAGTTGGGAGCTGTTTTTT
>15|TRBD2|.|TRBJ2-7|TRBV12-3/TRBV12-4
CASSLQAGGSYEQYF
TGTGCCAGCAGTTTGCAAGCGGGGGGGTCCTACGAGCAGTACTTC
>17|TRBD1|few|TRBJ1-2|TRBV5-1
CASSLGQGKGPNYGYTF
TGCGCCAGCAGCTTGGGACAGGGAAAGGGTCCTAACTATGGCTACACCTTC
>19|TRBD1|few|TRBJ2-3|TRBV6-1
CASRKSGTGLLTRTDTQYF
TGTGCCAGCAGAAAGTCCGGGACAGGGCTCCTCACTCGCACAGATACGCAGTATTTT
>18|TRBD1|.|TRBJ2-3|TRBV4-1
CASSCYRKGQGITDTQYF
TGCGCCAGCAGCTGTTACAGAAAGGGACAGGGGATCACAGATACGCAGTATTTT
>17|.|many|TRBJ1-1|TRBV28
CASSFARRGGKNTEAFF
TGTGCCAGCAGTTTTGCAAGGCGGGGGGGGAAGAACACTGAAGCTTTCTTT
>12|.|few|TRBJ2-5|TRBV19
CASRGLRETQYF
TGTGCCAGTAGGGGATTGCGAGAGACCCAGTACTTC
>15|.|few|TRBJ1-6|TRBV6-1
CASTPLGGPSSPLHF
TGTGCCAGCACCCCCCTTGGAGGGCCGTCTTCACCCCTCCACTTT
>18|.|.|TRBJ1-1|TRBV10-2
CASSGGRVMGSLNTEAFF
TGCGCCAGCAGTGGCGGCAGGGTGATGGGGTCGCTGAACACTGAAGCTTTCTTT
>18|TRBD2|few|TRBJ2-1|TRBV28
CASSIRGLAVSLYNEQFF
TGTGCCAGCAGCATCCGCGGTCTAGCGGTATCACTTTACAATGAGCAGTTCTTC
>18|.|few|TRBJ1-5|TRBV15
CATSKTRDGLTSNQPQHF
TGTGCCACCAGTAAGACCCGGGACGGCTTAACTAGCAATCAGCCCCAGCATTTT
>16|TRBD2|.|TRBJ2-1|TRBV7-8
CASSPRPSGRGDEQFF
TGTGCCAGCAGCCCCCGGCCTAGCGGGAGAGGGGATGAGCAGTTCTTC
>16|.|few|TRBJ2-2|TRBV5-1
CASSSGVRTNTGELFF
TGCGCCAGCAGCTCCGGGGTTAGAACCAACACCGGGGAGCTGTTTTTT
>13|.|few|TRBJ1-1|TRBV18
CASSPGRVTEAFF
TGTGCCAGCTCACCGGGTCGGGTCACTGAAGCTTTCTTT
>15|.|.|TRBJ1-5|TRBV3-1
CASSQDLGGGQPQHF
TGTGCCAGCAGCCAAGATCTGGGGGGAGGTCAGCCCCAGCATTTT
>13|.|few|TRBJ2-3|TRBV14
CASSQGFPDTQYF
TGTGCCAGCAGCCAAGGGTTTCCAGATACGCAGTATTTT
>15|.|.|TRBJ2-3|TRBV15
CATSRPGSLTDTQYF
TGTGCCACCAGCAGACCGGGATCGCTCACAGATACGCAGTATTTT
>19|TRBD1|.|TRBJ1-2|TRBV12-5
CASGLVHGDRGLANYGYTF
TGTGCTAGTGGTTTGGTACACGGGGACAGGGGTTTAGCTAACTATGGCTACACCTTC
>17|.|.|TRBJ2-3|TRBV5-1
CASSLQGGGLGTDTQYF
TGCGCCAGCAGCTTACAGGGGGGGGGCCTTGGGACAGATACGCAGTATTTT
>12|.|.|TRBJ2-1|TRBV5-1
CASSPGVDEQFF
TGCGCCAGCAGCCCCGGGGTCGATGAGCAGTTCTTC
>15|.|.|TRBJ2-1|TRBV5-1
CASSPTSVSYNEQFF
TGCGCCAGCAGCCCTACTAGTGTCTCCTACAATGAGCAGTTCTTC
>15|.|.|TRBJ2-1|TRBV11-2
CASTLGAGPYNEQFF
TGTGCCAGCACCCTAGGGGCAGGGCCTTACAATGAGCAGTTCTTC
>17|.|few|TRBJ2-6|TRBV12-3/TRBV12-4
CASSLYNRESGANVLTF
TGTGCCAGCAGTTTATATAACAGGGAATCTGGGGCCAACGTCCTGACTTTC
>13|TRBD2|few|TRBJ2-1|TRBV3-1
CASVAGGTNEQFF
TGTGCCAGCGTAGCGGGGGGAACCAATGAGCAGTTCTTC
>16|TRBD2|.|TRBJ2-1|TRBV7-3
CASSSAGTNLYNEQFF
TGTGCCAGCAGCTCGGCCGGGACTAATCTCTACAATGAGCAGTTCTTC
>15|TRBD2|.|TRBJ2-1|TRBV6-2/TRBV6-3
CASSYGGTSKIEQFF
TGTGCCAGCAGTTACGGGGGGACTAGTAAGATCGAGCAGTTCTTC
>16|TRBD2|.|TRBJ2-3|TRBV5-1
CASSFLGLEGTDTQYF
TGCGCCAGCAGCTTCCTGGGACTAGAGGGCACAGATACGCAGTATTTT
>14|TRBD2|.|TRBJ2-7|TRBV12-3/TRBV12-4
CASGLGEGRNEQYF
TGTGCCAGCGGTCTGGGGGAGGGCAGGAACGAGCAGTACTTC
>17|TRBD2|many|TRBJ2-1|TRBV10-3
CAISGTLQRGSYNEQFF
TGTGCCATCAGTGGGACTCTCCAGCGGGGCTCCTACAATGAGCAGTTCTTC
>16|TRBD1|.|TRBJ2-1|TRBV15
CATSRGIGTAYNEQFF
TGTGCCACCAGCAGAGGGATCGGGACAGCCTACAATGAGCAGTTCTTC
>13|.|many|TRBJ2-7|TRBV5-1
CASSFEPASEQYF
TGCGCCAGCAGCTTCGAACCCGCTAGCGAGCAGTACTTC
>13|.|few|TRBJ2-7|TRBV5-1
CASTVGVSYEQYF
TGCGCCAGCACCGTCGGCGTGTCCTACGAGCAGTACTTC
>13|TRBD1|few|TRBJ2-7|TRBV2
CASSSDRGHEQYF
TGTGCCAGCAGTAGTGACAGGGGCCACGAGCAGTACTTC
>12|.|.|TRBJ1-4|TRBV24-1
CATMGPNEKLFF
TGTGCCACCATGGGACCTAATGAAAAACTGTTTTTT
>13|.|few|TRBJ2-7|TRBV12-3/TRBV12-4
CASSLAGLHEQYF
TGTGCCAGCAGTTTAGCGGGCCTCCACGAGCAGTACTTC
>20|TRBD1|.|TRBJ1-6|TRBV12-5
CASGSTFPGQGASYNSPLHF
TGTGCTAGTGGTTCTACCTTTCCGGGACAGGGGGCGAGCTATAATTCACCCCTCCACTTT
>15|.|few|TRBJ1-5|TRBV12-3/TRBV12-4
CASSLARNSNQPQHF
TGTGCCAGCAGTTTAGCTAGAAATAGCAATCAGCCCCAGCATTTT
>15|.|few|TRBJ2-7|TRBV28
CASRPPGPSSYEQYF
TGTGCCAGCAGACCTCCGGGGCCCAGCTCCTACGAGCAGTACTTC
>13|.|few|TRBJ1-1|TRBV20-1
CSARSEGNTEAFF
TGCAGTGCCCGATCGGAGGGGAACACTGAAGCTTTCTTT
>16|TRBD2|few|TRBJ2-5|TRBV5-1
CASSSGTEADRETQYF
TGCGCCAGCAGCAGCGGGACTGAAGCTGATCGAGAGACCCAGTACTTC
>13|TRBD2|.|TRBJ2-1|TRBV3-1
CASGLAEYNEQFF
TGTGCCAGCGGGCTAGCGGAGTACAATGAGCAGTTCTTC
>14|.|.|TRBJ1-2|TRBV7-9
CASSLANLDYGYTF
TGTGCCAGCAGCTTAGCCAATCTGGACTATGGCTACACCTTC
>13|.|.|TRBJ2-3|TRBV10-3
CATATDPTDTQYF
TGTGCCACAGCGACGGACCCGACAGATACGCAGTATTTT
>15|TRBD1|.|TRBJ1-1|TRBV6-5
CASSYNTGGNTEAFF
TGTGCCAGCAGTTATAATACAGGGGGAAACACTGAAGCTTTCTTT